These T cell receptor beta chains were read from a single sample in a study of vaccination effects on CD4 cells after COVID-19. Only in-frame clones appear in the TCRdb table, and some are missing; sequencing was by immunoSEQ multiplex PCR. The table has around 49,000 clones, roughly four fifths seen once; the top ten hold roughly 29%. These TCRs' antigens remain unknown. The sample in question was CD4+ T cells from PBMCs cultured with a peptide pool, obtained before COVID-19 vaccination. The receptors come from a human donor who had a prior SARS-CoV-2 infection. CDR3s include the opening cysteine and the closing phenylalanine or tryptophan. Each record gives: D gene, J gene, V gene, clone size, CDR3 DNA, CDR3 protein. A D gene is named only where the DNA matches it firmly. The size field is filled for only some rows; it gives once, few, many or a size class.

D gene: TRBD2
J gene: TRBJ2-2
V gene: TRBV11-3
clone size: NA
CDR3 DNA: TGTGCCAGCAGCTTACGGACTAGCGGAGTCGGGGAGCTGTTTTTT
CDR3 protein: CASSLRTSGVGELFF

D gene: TRBD1
J gene: TRBJ1-2
V gene: TRBV6-5
clone size: NA
CDR3 DNA: TGTGCCAGCAGTCCTATCGGACAGGGGGCAGCGGGCTACACCTTC
CDR3 protein: CASSPIGQGAAGYTF

D gene: TRBD2
J gene: TRBJ2-5
V gene: TRBV6-6
clone size: NA
CDR3 DNA: TGTGCCAGCAGTTATGGCGGGGGTACATTTGAGACCCAGTACTTC
CDR3 protein: CASSYGGGTFETQYF

D gene: NA
J gene: TRBJ2-5
V gene: TRBV5-8
clone size: NA
CDR3 DNA: TGTGCCAGCAGCCCTACAGGGTCCGGGGAGACCCAGTACTTC
CDR3 protein: CASSPTGSGETQYF

D gene: NA
J gene: TRBJ2-2
V gene: TRBV7-9
clone size: NA
CDR3 DNA: TGTGCCAGCAGCGGAACCGGGGAGCTGTTTTTT
CDR3 protein: CASSGTGELFF

D gene: NA
J gene: TRBJ2-7
V gene: TRBV6-5
clone size: NA
CDR3 DNA: TGTGCCAGCAGGGACCCACAGGGTTTCGGGCAGTACTTC
CDR3 protein: CASRDPQGFGQYF

D gene: TRBD2
J gene: TRBJ2-1
V gene: TRBV27
clone size: NA
CDR3 DNA: TGTGCCAGCAGCATACTAGCGGGGGTCAAAAATGAGCAGTTCTTC
CDR3 protein: CASSILAGVKNEQFF

D gene: NA
J gene: TRBJ1-1
V gene: TRBV6-1
clone size: NA
CDR3 DNA: TGTGCCAGCAGTGAAATCCGCGGAACTGAAGCTTTCTTT
CDR3 protein: CASSEIRGTEAFF

D gene: NA
J gene: TRBJ2-3
V gene: TRBV11-3
clone size: NA
CDR3 DNA: TGTGCCAGCAGCTACACTAGGGGGGGGCTTCTTGGCACAGATACGCAGTATTTT
CDR3 protein: CASSYTRGGLLGTDTQYF

D gene: NA
J gene: TRBJ1-4
V gene: TRBV18
clone size: NA
CDR3 DNA: TGTGCCAGCTCACCAGGGGGCCATGAAAAACTGTTTTTT
CDR3 protein: CASSPGGHEKLFF

D gene: NA
J gene: TRBJ2-2
V gene: TRBV5-1
clone size: NA
CDR3 DNA: TGCGCCAGCAGCCGCAATAGCCGGGACATGCCAGCGAACACCGGGGAGCTGTTTTTT
CDR3 protein: CASSRNSRDMPANTGELFF

D gene: TRBD1
J gene: TRBJ2-1
V gene: TRBV7-2
clone size: few
CDR3 DNA: TGTGCCAGCAGCCCTCGACAGGGGGACCTATACAATGAGCAGTTCTTC
CDR3 protein: CASSPRQGDLYNEQFF

D gene: TRBD1
J gene: TRBJ2-1
V gene: TRBV2
clone size: NA
CDR3 DNA: TGTGCCAGCGGGGACAGCTCCTACAATGAGCAGTTCTTC
CDR3 protein: CASGDSSYNEQFF

D gene: NA
J gene: TRBJ2-1
V gene: TRBV6-1
clone size: NA
CDR3 DNA: TGTGCCAGCAGTTTTTCTGATGAGCAGTTCTTC
CDR3 protein: CASSFSDEQFF

D gene: TRBD1
J gene: TRBJ1-3
V gene: TRBV19
clone size: NA
CDR3 DNA: TGTGCCAGTAGTAGGGGACAGGGGATTGGAAACACCATATATTTT
CDR3 protein: CASSRGQGIGNTIYF

D gene: TRBD2
J gene: TRBJ2-7
V gene: TRBV7-2
clone size: NA
CDR3 DNA: TGTGCCAGCAGCTTAGCGGGACTAGCGGGGGCCTACGAGCAGTACTTC
CDR3 protein: CASSLAGLAGAYEQYF

D gene: TRBD1
J gene: TRBJ1-2
V gene: TRBV3-1/TRBV3-2
clone size: NA
CDR3 DNA: TGTGCCAGCAGCCAACACCCCGGGACAGACCTCTACACCTTC
CDR3 protein: CASSQHPGTDLYTF

D gene: NA
J gene: TRBJ2-7
V gene: TRBV16
clone size: NA
CDR3 DNA: TGTGCCAGCAGCCAAGTCGGGCGGAGCCCCTTGGAGCAGTACTTC
CDR3 protein: CASSQVGRSPLEQYF

D gene: TRBD1
J gene: TRBJ2-3
V gene: TRBV7-6
clone size: NA
CDR3 DNA: TGTGCCAGCAGCCAGTGGACAGGGAGCACAGATACGCAGTATTTT
CDR3 protein: CASSQWTGSTDTQYF

D gene: NA
J gene: TRBJ1-5
V gene: TRBV5-6
clone size: NA
CDR3 DNA: TGTGCCAGCAGCTTGGGTTTCGGGAGGCCCCAGCATTTT
CDR3 protein: CASSLGFGRPQHF

D gene: NA
J gene: TRBJ2-6
V gene: TRBV9
clone size: NA
CDR3 DNA: TGTGCCAGCAGCGTACAGGGCTCTGGGGCCAACGTCCTGACTTTC
CDR3 protein: CASSVQGSGANVLTF

D gene: TRBD2
J gene: TRBJ2-1
V gene: TRBV27
clone size: once
CDR3 DNA: TGTGCCAGCAGTCTTTCGACTAGCGGGCTGGACTACAATGAGCAGTTCTTC
CDR3 protein: CASSLSTSGLDYNEQFF

D gene: NA
J gene: TRBJ1-5
V gene: TRBV11-1
clone size: NA
CDR3 DNA: TGTGCCAGCAGCGCCGGGAATAATCAGCCCCAGCATTTT
CDR3 protein: CASSAGNNQPQHF

D gene: TRBD2
J gene: TRBJ2-1
V gene: TRBV27
clone size: NA
CDR3 DNA: TGTGCCAGCAGTTTATCGTGGAGGGGCGGGAGGGTGAATGAGCAGTTCTTC
CDR3 protein: CASSLSWRGGRVNEQFF

D gene: TRBD2
J gene: TRBJ2-2
V gene: TRBV2
clone size: NA
CDR3 DNA: TGTGCCAGCAGTGATATAGCGGGACCGAACACCGGGGAGCTGTTTTTT
CDR3 protein: CASSDIAGPNTGELFF

D gene: NA
J gene: TRBJ2-5
V gene: TRBV20-1
clone size: NA
CDR3 DNA: TGCAGTGCAGTACGGGAGACCCAGTACTTC
CDR3 protein: CSAVRETQYF

D gene: TRBD2
J gene: TRBJ2-1
V gene: TRBV19
clone size: NA
CDR3 DNA: TGTGCCAGTAGCCCGACTAGCGGGGCCTACAATGAGCAGTTCTTC
CDR3 protein: CASSPTSGAYNEQFF

D gene: NA
J gene: TRBJ2-7
V gene: TRBV3-1/TRBV3-2
clone size: NA
CDR3 DNA: TGTGCCAGCAGCCAACCCCGGGACGGAAACTACGAGCAGTACTTC
CDR3 protein: CASSQPRDGNYEQYF

D gene: NA
J gene: TRBJ1-4
V gene: TRBV5-1
clone size: NA
CDR3 DNA: TGCGCCAGCAGCTTGGCCTCCGGGGCACAGGCACTTAATGAAAAACTGTTTTTT
CDR3 protein: CASSLASGAQALNEKLFF

D gene: TRBD2
J gene: TRBJ2-1
V gene: TRBV11-1
clone size: NA
CDR3 DNA: TGTGCCAGCAGCTCCCGACTAGCGGGAGTAGTCGGGCAGTTCTTC
CDR3 protein: CASSSRLAGVVGQFF

D gene: TRBD2
J gene: TRBJ2-1
V gene: TRBV6-4
clone size: once
CDR3 DNA: TGTGCCAGCAGTGACCTTGCGGGGGTCAACAATGAGCAGTTCTTC
CDR3 protein: CASSDLAGVNNEQFF

D gene: NA
J gene: TRBJ1-2
V gene: TRBV7-2
clone size: NA
CDR3 DNA: TGTGCCAGCAGCTTCCAACAGGGAAGGGGCTACACCTTC
CDR3 protein: CASSFQQGRGYTF

D gene: TRBD1
J gene: TRBJ1-6
V gene: TRBV5-1
clone size: NA
CDR3 DNA: TGCGCCAGCAGCCTCGGGGACAGGGGGCTTTCACCCCTCCACTTT
CDR3 protein: CASSLGDRGLSPLHF

D gene: NA
J gene: TRBJ2-1
V gene: TRBV9
clone size: NA
CDR3 DNA: TGTGCCAGCAGCCCTGGTTTGAGGAATGAGCAGTTCTTC
CDR3 protein: CASSPGLRNEQFF

D gene: NA
J gene: TRBJ2-3
V gene: TRBV15
clone size: NA
CDR3 DNA: TGTGCCACCAGCAGTGGCGGCTACAGCACAGATACGCAGTATTTT
CDR3 protein: CATSSGGYSTDTQYF

D gene: TRBD1
J gene: TRBJ2-5
V gene: TRBV5-1
clone size: NA
CDR3 DNA: TGCGCCAGCAACTTGGGTTCGACAGGGGAAGAGACCCAGTACTTC
CDR3 protein: CASNLGSTGEETQYF

D gene: NA
J gene: TRBJ1-3
V gene: TRBV4-2
clone size: NA
CDR3 DNA: TGTGCCAGCAGCCAAGAAATGGGGCTCGGAAACACCATATATTTT
CDR3 protein: CASSQEMGLGNTIYF

D gene: NA
J gene: TRBJ2-1
V gene: TRBV24-1
clone size: few
CDR3 DNA: TGTGCCACCAGTCCAGATGGGTACAATGAGCAGTTCTTC
CDR3 protein: CATSPDGYNEQFF

D gene: TRBD2
J gene: TRBJ2-5
V gene: TRBV4-3
clone size: once
CDR3 DNA: TGCGCCAGCAGCCAAGAACCCCCTAGCGGGGGGGGAGAGACCCAGTACTTC
CDR3 protein: CASSQEPPSGGGETQYF

D gene: TRBD1
J gene: TRBJ1-2
V gene: TRBV5-6
clone size: NA
CDR3 DNA: TGTGCCAGCAGCTTCGTTGGGACAGGGGTGGATGGCTACACCTTC
CDR3 protein: CASSFVGTGVDGYTF